Reported below is one T cell receptor beta chain. Its antigen remains unidentified. Clones were read by immunoSEQ multiplex PCR, and TCRdb kept only the in-frame ones, dropping some. The repertoire includes some 53,000 clones, under 98% of them detected once, and 0.55% to 0.65% sits in the top ten. These data originate in a study of siplizumab effects on memory and regulatory T cells. Findings of the study overall: Major contributors to the alloresponse seemed to be naive T cells, which also appeared more diverse than memory cells. Just a small share of alloreactive clones was traced back to unstimulated subsets.

The CDR3 is made up of 14 amino acids. Germline lookup yields CDR1 MNHEY and CDR2 SVGAGI. The V and J ends lost 2 bases and 5 bases respectively, with 12 bases between them. The sample comprised naive CD4+ T cells sorted from blood. The V and J genes are TRBV6-5 and TRBJ2-5; D uncertain. This clonotype originated in a human donor in good health. The DNA for the CDR3 is TGTGCCAGCAGTTACGTCTCTGCGTTGGAGACCCAGTACTTC. Translation gives CASSYVSALETQYF.